The 14 T cell receptor beta chains listed next were all sequenced from one sample in a study of blood T cell repertoires in COVID-19. The method was immunoSEQ multiplex PCR; TCRdb's version includes in-frame clones alone and lacks a portion of them. The sample records 130,000 or so clones, about three quarters being singletons. Sequenced: peripheral blood. The receptors here all came from a man aged 50 to 60 with acute or convalescent COVID-19.

The chain uses TRBV5-1 and TRBJ2-1, with unresolved D. CDR3 length: 16 amino acids. CDR1 is SGHRS and CDR2 is YFSETQ in the germline V gene. V shed 0 bases and J shed 0 bases, with 10 bases lying between them. CDR3 amino acids: CASSLVAASSYNEQFF. DNA for the CDR3: TGCGCCAGCAGCTTGGTGGCAGCGAGCTCCTACAATGAGCAGTTCTTC.

The V gene is TRBV7-9, the J gene TRBJ2-4; 7 nucleotides line up with TRBD1. The CDR3 loop spans 15 amino acids. Losses at the gene ends were 5 bases for V and 1 base for J; bases not matched to a gene: 5. Germline V gene lookup returns CDR1 SEHNR and CDR2 FQNEAQ (reference sequence). The CDR3 DNA reads TGTGCCAGCAGCCTGCTACAGGGGGCCAAAAACATTCAGTACTTC. Protein sequence: CASSLLQGAKNIQYF.

The chain uses TRBV5-1 and TRBJ2-5, with TRBD1 identical over 8 bases. V trimming: 4 bases; J trimming: 5 bases; junction bases outside the gene matches: 7. Germline assignment: CDR1 SGHRS and CDR2 YFSETQ. This CDR3 has 14 amino acids. CDR3 protein: CASSGGTGWETQYF. CDR3 nucleotide sequence: TGCGCCAGCAGCGGCGGGACAGGCTGGGAGACCCAGTACTTC.

The rearrangement uses TRBV18 and TRBJ2-3, with TRBD1 matching over 11 bases. The CDR3 spans 16 residues. Germline V gene lookup returns CDR1 KGHSH and CDR2 LQKENI. J lost 6 bases, V lost 2 bases, and 7 bases had no gene match. CDR3 sequence: CASSPIRTGGKDTQYF. CDR3 in DNA: TGTGCCAGCTCACCAATCAGGACAGGGGGCAAGGATACGCAGTATTTT.

V is TRBV5-1 and J is TRBJ2-1; 8 bases fit TRBD2. Germline CDR1 is SGHRS and CDR2 is YFSETQ. There are 15 residues in the CDR3. V lost 2 bases, J lost 3 bases, and 4 bases stayed unmatched. The CDR3 region has the DNA TGCGCCAGCAGCTTCCTAGCGGGCATCTACAATGAGCAGTTCTTC. Amino acid sequence: CASSFLAGIYNEQFF.

This clone has only one observation. The V gene is TRBV2, the J gene TRBJ2-1; no clear D. The CDR3 is 12 residues long. V lost 3 bases to trimming and J lost 5 bases, with 5 bases between them. CDR1 and CDR2 from the germline V gene are SNHLY and FYNNEI. The CDR3 DNA reads as TGTGCCAGCAGTGACAGGCACAATGAGCAGTTCTTC. Protein: CASSDRHNEQFF.

The chain is built from TRBV5-4 and TRBJ1-3, with TRBD1 as a possible D gene (5 bases). The CDR3 runs 16 residues. With 0 bases removed from V and 3 bases from J, the gap between germline ends came to 13 bases. Germline CDR1 is SGHNT and CDR2 is YYREEE (reference sequence). The chain's CDR3 is CASSLGRASNGNTIYF. In DNA form, the CDR3 reads TGTGCCAGCAGCTTGGGCAGGGCGTCGAATGGAAACACCATATATTTT.

This clone was picked up one time. J is TRBJ1-2 and V is TRBV30; the match to TRBD1 covers 7 bases. The CDR3 sequence is 16 residues long. Looked up from germline, CDR1 is GTSNPN and CDR2 is SVGIG (reference sequence). The V and J ends lost 0 bases and 5 bases, in that order; junction bases with no gene match: 12. The CDR3 nucleotides are TGTGCCTGGAGTGTAACCGGACAGGTCTTGTCGTATGGCTACACCTTC. Its protein product is CAWSVTGQVLSYGYTF.

The J gene is TRBJ1-2, the V gene TRBV30; 9 bases match TRBD1. This CDR3 is 14 amino acids long. CDR1 and CDR2 from the germline V gene are GTSNPN and SVGIG (reference sequence). After removal of 2 bases from V and 4 bases from J, the junction contained 5 bases not matched to a gene. The CDR3 DNA follows: TGTGCCTGGAGTCCTGACAGGGGGAGCTATGGCTACACCTTC. It codes for CAWSPDRGSYGYTF.

This chain joins TRBV18 and TRBJ1-2; D possibly corresponds to TRBD1 (6 bases). CDR1 and CDR2 (germline): KGHSH, LQKENI. The CDR3 is 13 amino acids. V lost 4 bases and J lost 5, with 11 bases in between. This CDR3 is CASSRSTGYGYTF. CDR3 nucleotide sequence: TGTGCCAGCTCACGATCCACAGGGTATGGCTACACCTTC.

J is TRBJ2-7 and V is TRBV7-2; 10 bases agree with TRBD2. V was clipped by 5 bases and J by 0 bases; unmatched bases: 4. Per the germline V gene, CDR1 is SGHTA and CDR2 is FQGNSA. The CDR3 is 15 residues long. The CDR3 DNA follows: TGTGCCAGCAGCCCGAGCGGGGGGGACTCCTACGAGCAGTACTTC. It encodes CASSPSGGDSYEQYF.

The chain recombines TRBV30 with TRBJ1-2; D unclear. The CDR3 is made up of 13 amino acids. CDR1 is GTSNPN, CDR2 SVGIG, per germline (reference sequence). The CDR3 DNA follows: TGTGCGGCCCAAGAGGATCCTGCCTATGGCTACACCTTC. Amino acid sequence: CAAQEDPAYGYTF.

The CDR3 region is CASSSRDNEQFF. The DNA of the CDR3 is TGTGCCAGCAGCTCCCGGGACAATGAGCAGTTCTTC. The gene calls are TRBV6-5 and TRBJ2-1; D is unresolved. V was trimmed by 6 bases and J by 5 bases, leaving 8 bases between them. The CDR3 runs to 12 residues. CDR1 is MNHEY, CDR2 SVGAGI, per germline.

This clone was counted at least ten times. The chain joins TRBV2 to TRBJ2-2; 7 positions agree with TRBD2. Trimming took 3 bases from V and 4 from J; bases not matched to a gene: 5. From germline, CDR1 is SNHLY and CDR2 FYNNEI. The length of the CDR3 is 15 residues. CDR3 sequence: CASSDNLAGTGELFF. CDR3 bases: TGTGCCAGCAGTGATAACTTAGCGGGCACCGGGGAGCTGTTTTTT.